This entry lists 8 T cell receptor beta chains sequenced from one sample in a study of T cells and Merkel cell carcinoma outcomes. Produced via immunoSEQ multiplex PCR; TCRdb's table is partial and in-frame only. This repertoire shows 9,000 to 15,000 clones, roughly 95% found once; its top ten account for about 0.94%. The sequenced material came from tumor tissue from Merkel cell carcinoma. The receptors shown here come from a human donor with Merkel cell carcinoma.

This chain connects TRBV28 to TRBJ2-2; 13 bases map to TRBD2. The CDR3 has 15 amino acids. Trimming removed 6 bases from V and 13 bases from J; junction bases left unmatched: 11. The germline V gene encodes CDR1 MDHEN and CDR2 SYDVKM. The CDR3 bases are TGTGCCAGCAGCCCGGGACTAGCGGGAAGTAAGGGGCTGTTTTTT. It yields the protein CASSPGLAGSKGLFF.

This rearrangement joins TRBV7-2 to TRBJ1-2, with TRBD1 matching over 7 bases. The germline V gene encodes CDR1 SGHTA and CDR2 FQGNSA. This CDR3 spans 15 amino acids. The J segment lost 6 bases and the V segment lost 5 bases, leaving 12 bases of the junction unmatched. CDR3: CASSRMSQGDHGYTF. The CDR3 nucleotides are TGTGCCAGCAGCCGGATGTCTCAGGGGGATCATGGCTACACCTTC.

The gene calls are TRBV30 and TRBJ2-2; no firm D call. The germline V and J ends were trimmed by 0 bases and 3 bases, with 5 bases remaining between them. This CDR3 region has 13 residues. Germline V gene lookup returns CDR1 GTSNPN and CDR2 SVGIG (reference sequence). The CDR3 nucleotides read TGTGCCTGGAGTGTACAGTACACCGGGGAGCTGTTTTTT. Translated, it gives CAWSVQYTGELFF.

V and J are TRBV27 and TRBJ1-1; 7 bases are a match to TRBD1. Germline V lookup: CDR1 MNHEY, CDR2 SMNVEV (reference sequence). This CDR3 is built from 14 residues. V shed 11 bases, J shed 1 base, and the junction held 10 bases outside the gene matches. The CDR3 DNA reads TGTGCCGCTGCCCGACAGGGACCGAACACTGAAGCTTTCTTT. Its translation: CAAARQGPNTEAFF.

The gene calls are TRBV7-6 and TRBJ2-1, with 10 bases fitting TRBD2. CDR1 is SGHVS and CDR2 is FNYEAQ in the germline V gene. Losses at the gene ends were 5 bases for V and 4 bases for J; bases not matched to a gene: 5. CDR3 length: 15 residues. CDR3 residues: CASSPIAGGYNEQFF. The CDR3 DNA reads as TGTGCCAGCAGCCCCATAGCGGGAGGTTACAATGAGCAGTTCTTC.

CDR3 DNA: TGTGCCAGCAGCCCAGGGACCGCGAACACTGAAGCTTTCTTT. Translation: CASSPGTANTEAFF. The chain couples TRBV28 to TRBJ1-1, with a possible D match to TRBD1 (5 bases). There are 14 residues in the CDR3. The germline V and J ends were trimmed by 6 bases and 1 base, with 12 bases remaining between them. Germline lookup yields CDR1 MDHEN and CDR2 SYDVKM.

The rearrangement links TRBV7-2 to TRBJ2-5; D not resolved. Trimming took 1 base from V and 1 from J, leaving 7 bases between them. The germline V gene encodes CDR1 SGHTA and CDR2 FQGNSA. The CDR3 spans 14 residues. The CDR3 here is CASSLGVAQETQYF. DNA for the CDR3: TGTGCCAGCAGCTTAGGTGTCGCCCAAGAGACCCAGTACTTC.

This chain uses TRBV4-3 with TRBJ1-1; D is uncertain. Germline V gene sequence: CDR1 LGHNA, CDR2 YSLEER. The germline V and J ends were trimmed by 0 bases and 5 bases, with 10 bases remaining between them. This CDR3 region has 14 residues. This CDR3 reads CASSQERGRTEAFF. In nucleotides, the CDR3 is TGCGCCAGCAGCCAAGAACGCGGGCGGACTGAAGCTTTCTTT.